The following is a TCR beta chain sequence with its context. The antigen remains unidentified. This specimen belongs to a study of blood T cells in healthy people across ages. General study findings and limits: Among T cells, TCR beta diversity per million cells dropped roughly linearly as age rose.

A J-beta primer mix and a sample-barcoded 5' primer were used in a second PCR of about 7 to 12 cycles. Each CDR3 protein is one row after TCRdb ran MiXCR on the 5' RACE reads. The sample consists of roughly 790,000 distinct CDR3 sequences, roughly two fifths of them appearing once. This CDR3 comprises 18 residues. Germline V gene data show CDR1 as SGHRS and CDR2 as YFSETQ. V dropped 4 bases and J dropped 7 bases, with 27 bases sitting between them. The chain links TRBV5-1 to TRBJ2-1; TRBD1 or TRBD2 may be the D gene (5 bases each). The sequence derives from a woman aged 60-70 years in good health. Sequenced: blood. The DNA of the CDR3 is TGCGCCAGCAGCCCATCGGGGCTAGTGGTGCTGGGGACGAATGAGCAGTTCTTC. Protein sequence: CASSPSGLVVLGTNEQFF.